This paragraph covers one TCR beta chain sequence. Its antigen is unidentified. This sample was taken from a study of OX40 agonist ivuxolimab in advanced cancers. Study findings and constraints: Compared with others, partial responders at 0.1-3.0 mg/kg displayed clonal expansion among the lowest.

Autoimmune disease history or systemic immunosuppression led to patients being barred. The CDR3 has 12 amino acids. The V end lost 6 bases, the J end lost 5 bases, and 7 bases lay between the germline ends. From germline, CDR1 is MDHEN and CDR2 SYDVKM. Clones were read by immunoSEQ multiplex PCR, and TCRdb kept only the in-frame ones, dropping some. Of under 65,000 clones listed, approximately 79% were seen once; the top ten hold roughly 1.9%. V gene TRBV28 combines with J gene TRBJ1-4; D call uncertain. This sequence was found in an adult with an advanced solid tumor such as melanoma, head and neck, liver or kidney cancer. The material sequenced was CD4+ or CD8+ T cells sorted from blood, taken in a trial of the OX40 agonist ivuxolimab. CDR3 region: CASSGRNEKLFF. CDR3 DNA sequence: TGTGCCAGCAGCGGACGGAATGAAAAACTGTTTTTT.